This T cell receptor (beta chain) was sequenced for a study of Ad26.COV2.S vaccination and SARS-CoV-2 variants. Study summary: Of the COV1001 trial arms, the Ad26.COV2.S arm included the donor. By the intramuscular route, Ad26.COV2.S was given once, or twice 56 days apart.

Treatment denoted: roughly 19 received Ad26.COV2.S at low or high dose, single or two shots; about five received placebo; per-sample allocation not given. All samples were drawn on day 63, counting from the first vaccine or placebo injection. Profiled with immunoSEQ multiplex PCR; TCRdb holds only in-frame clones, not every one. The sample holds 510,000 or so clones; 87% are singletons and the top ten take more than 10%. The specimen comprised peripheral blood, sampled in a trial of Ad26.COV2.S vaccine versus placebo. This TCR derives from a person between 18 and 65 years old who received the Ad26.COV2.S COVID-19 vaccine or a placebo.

In DNA form, the CDR3 reads TGTGCCAGCAGCTTAATCGCAGGGGGGGATTCACCCCTCCACTTT. Translation: CASSLIAGGDSPLHF. The rearrangement joins TRBV7-9 to TRBJ1-6; TRBD1 matches at 7 bases. The V gene's germline CDR1 is SEHNR and CDR2 FQNEAQ (reference sequence). With V trimmed by 2 bases and J by 8 bases, 6 bases remained unmatched. The CDR3 consists of 15 residues. The full variable domain, rest sourced from reference TRBV7-9 and TRBJ1-6, is DTGVSQNPRHKITKRGQNVTFRCDPISEHNRLYWYRQTLGQGPEFLTYFQNEAQLEKSRLLSDRFSAERPKGSFSTLEIQRTEQGDSAMYLCASSLIAGGDSPLHFGNGTRLTVT.